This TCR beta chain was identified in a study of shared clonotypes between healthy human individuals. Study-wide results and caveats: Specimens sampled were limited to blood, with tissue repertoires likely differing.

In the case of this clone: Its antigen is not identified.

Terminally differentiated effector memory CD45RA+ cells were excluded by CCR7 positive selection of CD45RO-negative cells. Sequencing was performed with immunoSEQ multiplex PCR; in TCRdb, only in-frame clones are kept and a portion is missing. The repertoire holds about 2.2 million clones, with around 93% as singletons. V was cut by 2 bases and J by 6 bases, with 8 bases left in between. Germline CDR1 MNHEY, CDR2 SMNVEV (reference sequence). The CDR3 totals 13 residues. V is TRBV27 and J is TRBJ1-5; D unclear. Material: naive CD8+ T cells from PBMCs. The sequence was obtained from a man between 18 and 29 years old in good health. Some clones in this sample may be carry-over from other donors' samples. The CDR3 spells CASSLKGIQPQHF. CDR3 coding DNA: TGTGCCAGCAGTTTAAAAGGCATTCAGCCCCAGCATTTT.